This T cell receptor (beta chain) was sequenced for a study of blood T cell repertoires in COVID-19. Looking at the study overall: T cells, B-cell-depleted T cells, or PBMCs supplied cDNA or gDNA.

The sample holds one count of this clone. Sequencing was performed with immunoSEQ multiplex PCR; in TCRdb, only in-frame clones are kept and a portion is missing. This sample has 25,000 to 35,000 clones, with more than 90% found just once. This TCR derives from a human donor in a cohort sampled during active COVID-19. The sample was peripheral blood.

The CDR3 DNA is TGTGCCAGCAGCATACGGACTAGCGGGAGGAATGAGCAGTTCTTC. Protein product: CASSIRTSGRNEQFF. The chain carries TRBV4-2 and TRBJ2-1, with 14 bases fitting TRBD2. CDR3 size: 15 residues. V lost 5 bases to trimming and J lost 7 bases; unmatched junction nucleotides: 4. Germline V lookup: CDR1 LGHNA, CDR2 YNFKEQ.